This T cell receptor beta chain appears in the sequencing data of a study of shared clonotypes between healthy human individuals. The donors were adults (healthy and HIV-negative) with no recent acute infections or vaccinations. The CDR3 contains 13 residues. Germline loops: CDR1 KGHSH, CDR2 LQKENI. Comment on this clone: Its antigen is currently unknown. A junction end diverges from the germline sequence, so it may reflect a read error.

This was a deep-level run. Some clones are missing from TCRdb's copy, which holds only in-frame ones; the method was immunoSEQ multiplex PCR. This sample has around 600,000 clones; less than 98% occur once, and the top ten carry 0.057%. Whole-study findings and limits: Large depth notwithstanding, sorted-subset sequencing proved incomplete by rarefaction.

The rearrangement links TRBV18 to TRBJ1-1; D is uncertain. The receptor was isolated from a woman between 25 and 40 years old in good health. The material sequenced was naive CD4+ T cells sorted from blood. Subset: CD45RA+ positively selected. CDR3 sequence (DNA): TGTGCCAGCTCATCGAGGGTGAATACTGAAGCTTTCTTT. Translation gives CASSSRVNTEAFF.